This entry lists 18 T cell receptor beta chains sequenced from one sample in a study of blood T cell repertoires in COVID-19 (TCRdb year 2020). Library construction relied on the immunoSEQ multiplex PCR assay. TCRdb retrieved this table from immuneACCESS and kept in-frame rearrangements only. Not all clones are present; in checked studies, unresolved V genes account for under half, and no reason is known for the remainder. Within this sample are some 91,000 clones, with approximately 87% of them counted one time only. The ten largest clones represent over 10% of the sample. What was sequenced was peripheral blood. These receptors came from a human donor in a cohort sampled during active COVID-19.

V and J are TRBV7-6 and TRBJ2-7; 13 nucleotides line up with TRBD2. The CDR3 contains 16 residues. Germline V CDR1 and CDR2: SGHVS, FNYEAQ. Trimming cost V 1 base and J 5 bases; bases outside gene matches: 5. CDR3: CASSLGGLAGTNEQYF. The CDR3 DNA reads TGTGCCAGCAGCTTAGGGGGACTAGCGGGAACCAACGAGCAGTACTTC.

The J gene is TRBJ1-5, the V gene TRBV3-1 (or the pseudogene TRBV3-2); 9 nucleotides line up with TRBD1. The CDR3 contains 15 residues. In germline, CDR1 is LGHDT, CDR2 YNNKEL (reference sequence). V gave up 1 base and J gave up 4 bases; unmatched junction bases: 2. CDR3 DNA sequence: TGTGCCAGCAGCCAAGCGGACAGGGGAAATCAGCCCCAGCATTTT. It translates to CASSQADRGNQPQHF.

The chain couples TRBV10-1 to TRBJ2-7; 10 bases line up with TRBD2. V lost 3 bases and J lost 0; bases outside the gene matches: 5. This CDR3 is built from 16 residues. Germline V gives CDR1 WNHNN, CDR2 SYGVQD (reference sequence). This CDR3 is CASSDFGLADSYEQYF. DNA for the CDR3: TGCGCCAGCAGTGATTTTGGACTAGCGGACTCCTACGAGCAGTACTTC.

The CDR3 spells CATSRDQGTGGLTEAFF. As DNA, the CDR3 is TGTGCCACCAGCAGAGATCAGGGGACAGGGGGCTTAACTGAAGCTTTCTTT. The genes are TRBV15 and TRBJ1-1; 12 nucleotides match TRBD1. Looked up from germline, CDR1 is LNHNV and CDR2 is YYDKDF (reference sequence). This CDR3 contains 17 residues. With 0 bases clipped from V and 5 bases from J, the junction kept 7 bases outside the gene matches.

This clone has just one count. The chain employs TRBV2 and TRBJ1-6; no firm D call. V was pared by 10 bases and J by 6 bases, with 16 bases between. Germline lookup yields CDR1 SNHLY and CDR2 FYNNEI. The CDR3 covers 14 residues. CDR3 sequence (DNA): TGTGCCACCCAAGACGGGGTAGCTAATTCACCCCTCCACTTT. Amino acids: CATQDGVANSPLHF.

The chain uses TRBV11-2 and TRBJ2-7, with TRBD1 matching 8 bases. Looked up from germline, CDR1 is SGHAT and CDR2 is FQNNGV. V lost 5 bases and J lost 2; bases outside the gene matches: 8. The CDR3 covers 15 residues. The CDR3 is CASSEQGVPTYEQYF. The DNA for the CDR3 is TGTGCCAGCAGCGAACAGGGGGTCCCTACCTACGAGCAGTACTTC.

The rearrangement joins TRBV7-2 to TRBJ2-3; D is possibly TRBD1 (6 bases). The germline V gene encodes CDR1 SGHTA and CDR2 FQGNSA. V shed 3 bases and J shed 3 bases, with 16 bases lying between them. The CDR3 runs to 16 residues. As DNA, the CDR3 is TGTGCCAGCAGCTTGGGGGCGTCCTATCTAACAGATACGCAGTATTTT. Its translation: CASSLGASYLTDTQYF.

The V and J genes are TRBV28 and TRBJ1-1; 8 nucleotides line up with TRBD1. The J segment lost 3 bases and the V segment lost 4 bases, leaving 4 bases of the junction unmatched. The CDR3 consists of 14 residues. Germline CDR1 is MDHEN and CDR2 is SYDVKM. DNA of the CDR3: TGTGCCAGCAGTTGGACAGGGAGTTACACTGAAGCTTTCTTT. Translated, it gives CASSWTGSYTEAFF.

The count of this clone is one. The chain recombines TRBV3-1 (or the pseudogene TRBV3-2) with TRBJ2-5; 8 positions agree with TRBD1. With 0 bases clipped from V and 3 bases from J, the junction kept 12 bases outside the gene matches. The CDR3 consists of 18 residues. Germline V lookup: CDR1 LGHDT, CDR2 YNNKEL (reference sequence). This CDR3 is CASSQDPGQGSVEETQYF. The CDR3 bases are TGTGCCAGCAGCCAAGATCCCGGACAGGGAAGTGTGGAAGAGACCCAGTACTTC.

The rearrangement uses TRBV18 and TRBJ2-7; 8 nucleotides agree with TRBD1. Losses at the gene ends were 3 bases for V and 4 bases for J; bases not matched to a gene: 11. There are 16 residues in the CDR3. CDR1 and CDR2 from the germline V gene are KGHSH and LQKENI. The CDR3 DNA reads TGTGCCAGCTCACCGGGACAGGTTAGAAGAGGTTACGAGCAGTACTTC. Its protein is CASSPGQVRRGYEQYF.

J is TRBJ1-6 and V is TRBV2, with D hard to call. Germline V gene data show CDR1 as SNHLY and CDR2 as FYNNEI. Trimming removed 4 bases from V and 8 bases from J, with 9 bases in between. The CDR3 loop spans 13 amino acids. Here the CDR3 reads CASSGPGDSPLHF. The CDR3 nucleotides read TGTGCCAGCAGTGGCCCCGGGGATTCACCCCTCCACTTT.

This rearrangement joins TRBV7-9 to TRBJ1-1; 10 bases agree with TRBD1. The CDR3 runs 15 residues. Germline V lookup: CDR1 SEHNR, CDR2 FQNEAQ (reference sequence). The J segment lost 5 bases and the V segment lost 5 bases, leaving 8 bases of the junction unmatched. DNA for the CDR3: TGTGCCAGCAGCCTAAGACAGGGGGCGTTTACTGAAGCTTTCTTT. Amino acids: CASSLRQGAFTEAFF.

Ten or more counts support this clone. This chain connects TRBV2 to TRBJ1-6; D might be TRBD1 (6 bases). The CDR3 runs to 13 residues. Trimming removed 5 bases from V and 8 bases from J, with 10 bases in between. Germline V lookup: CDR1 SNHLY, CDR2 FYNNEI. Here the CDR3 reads CASSPRQDSPLHF. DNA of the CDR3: TGTGCCAGCAGTCCACGACAGGATTCACCCCTCCACTTT. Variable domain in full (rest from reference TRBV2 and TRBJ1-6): EPEVTQTPSHQVTQMGQEVILRCVPISNHLYFYWYRQILGQKVEFLVSFYNNEISEKSEIFDDQFSVERPDGSNFTLKIRSTKLEDSAMYFCASSPRQDSPLHFGNGTRLTVT.

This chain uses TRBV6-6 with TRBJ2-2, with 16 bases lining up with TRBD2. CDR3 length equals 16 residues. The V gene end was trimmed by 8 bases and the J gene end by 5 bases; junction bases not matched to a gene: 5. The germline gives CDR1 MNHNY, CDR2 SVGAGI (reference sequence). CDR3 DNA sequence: TGTGCCAGCGAGAGGGGACTAGCGGGAGGGACCGGGGAGCTGTTTTTT. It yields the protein CASERGLAGGTGELFF.

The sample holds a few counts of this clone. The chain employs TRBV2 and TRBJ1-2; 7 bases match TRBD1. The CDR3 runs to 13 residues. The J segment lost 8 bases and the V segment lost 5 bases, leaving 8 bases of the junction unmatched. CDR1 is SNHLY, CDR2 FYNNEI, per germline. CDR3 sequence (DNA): TGTGCCAGCAGTACGACAGGGAGGTACGGCTACACCTTC. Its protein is CASSTTGRYGYTF.

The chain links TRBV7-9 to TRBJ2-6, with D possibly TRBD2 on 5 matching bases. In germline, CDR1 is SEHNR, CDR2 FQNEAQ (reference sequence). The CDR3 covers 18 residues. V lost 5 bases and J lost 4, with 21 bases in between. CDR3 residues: CASSPTFGLSGGANVLTF. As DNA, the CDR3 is TGTGCCAGCAGCCCGACTTTCGGGTTGTCGGGAGGGGCCAACGTCCTGACTTTC.

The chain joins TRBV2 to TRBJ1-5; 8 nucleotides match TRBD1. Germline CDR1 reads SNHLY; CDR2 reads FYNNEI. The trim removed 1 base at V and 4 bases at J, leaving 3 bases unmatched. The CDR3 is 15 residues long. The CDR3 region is CASSEEQGANQPQHF. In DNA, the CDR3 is TGTGCCAGCAGTGAAGAGCAGGGGGCTAATCAGCCCCAGCATTTT.

The CDR3 sequence is CASGRTGSNEKLFF. CDR3 coding DNA: TGTGCCAGCGGGAGGACAGGTTCTAATGAAAAACTGTTTTTT. The chain joins TRBV6-6 to TRBJ1-4; TRBD1 matches 7 bases. Trimming took 8 bases from V and 3 from J; bases not matched to a gene: 6. Germline assignment: CDR1 MNHNY and CDR2 SVGAGI (reference sequence). This CDR3 has 14 residues.